The clone carrying this T cell receptor beta chain was seen a handful of times. Original processing notes: From around 25,000 to 690,000 TCRs were found per sample, with a median of around 100,000. TCRdb ran MiXCR on the RACE reads and lists one entry per CDR3 protein. The V and J calls follow TCRdb's processing rather than the paper's. This table holds 150,000 to 200,000 distinct CDR3 sequences, more than 14% found once. This specimen comes from a study of human T cells and chemical hapten exposure. The time point was: patch test 1, 2 weeks after DPC sensitization. Treatment reported: therapeutic diphenylcyclopropenone sensitization with weekly scalp DPC. The sequence was obtained from a woman aged 25 to 39 with alopecia areata. Some clones in this sample may be carry-over from other donors' samples. The source material was whole blood, sampled in connection with sensitization to the hapten diphenylcyclopropenone (DPC).

The CDR3, as DNA: TGCGCCAGCAGCACAGACAGCAGCTCCTACGAGCAGTACTTC. This codes for CASSTDSSSYEQYF. The V and J genes are TRBV5-1 and TRBJ2-7; a weak D match, TRBD1 (5 bases). Germline CDR1 SGHRS, CDR2 YFSETQ. This CDR3 is built from 14 residues. V was pared by 4 bases and J by 0 bases, with 11 bases between.